What follows describes a single T cell receptor (beta chain). Its antigen is unidentified. This sample was taken from a study of T-cell reconstitution after alpha-beta-depleted transplantation in children. The TCRbeta library incorporated unique molecular identifiers. TCRdb redid the calling of the PCR reads with MiXCR, one entry per CDR3 protein. The table has fewer than 750,000 distinct CDR3 sequences, around 23% seen once; the top ten hold about 14%. Notes on the study in general: Newly made T cells mostly supplied T-cell counts and diversity one year after transplant. Reportedly, roughly two months post-transplant, alpha-beta T cells arose from several hundred expanded graft clones.

Material: PBMCs, mostly from graft donor cells, obtained 360 days after TCRalphabeta/CD19-depleted stem cell transplant. The TCR comes from a boy in the first two years of life who had a stem cell transplant for acute myeloid leukemia, so the T cells may come from the graft donor.

The CDR3 nucleotides are TGTGCCAGCAGTCCACTGGGGCAGCGGGGGAGCACAGATACGCAGTATTTT. Translated, it gives CASSPLGQRGSTDTQYF. The chain is built from TRBV12-3 or TRBV12-4 and TRBJ2-3; 8 nucleotides align to TRBD2. The CDR3 contains 17 residues. V shed 5 bases, J shed 0 bases, and the junction held 10 bases outside the gene matches.